The sequence of this T cell receptor (beta chain) was determined in a study of T cells expressing NK-cell markers. Study background: It was sorted CD3+CD56-NKG2C+, CD3+CD56+NKG2C- and CD3+CD56+NKG2C+ T cells that provided the TCR beta repertoires.

The CDR3 sequence is 14 residues long. The V gene's germline CDR1 is SGHVS and CDR2 FQNEAQ. Reanalyzing the 5' RACE reads, TCRdb keeps one entry per CDR3 protein, without DNA. The repertoire table contains about 260,000 distinct CDR3 sequences. Sequencing was done on a sample of blood T cells: a sorted CD56 or NKG2C T cell subset, CD4+ or CD8+ T cells, or bulk PBMC T cells (not recorded which). The chain joins TRBV7-8 to TRBJ2-7; TCRdb's D gene call, TRBD2, goes unchecked for lack of DNA. The clonotype originates from a woman aged 18 to 75 in good health. The CDR3 reads CASSLAIGRYEQYF.